This T cell receptor (beta chain) came from a study of CD8 T cells in ankylosing spondylitis. In TCRdb, the 5' RACE reads were re-called with MiXCR into one record per CDR3 protein. The sample contains 250,000 to 400,000 distinct CDR3 sequences, around a tenth of which appear only once. The germline CDR1 and CDR2 sequences are SGHRS and YFSETQ. Germline trimming cut 4 bases from V and 4 bases from J; bases unmatched to any gene: 10. The CDR3 extends over 16 amino acids. This clonotype was recorded at least ten times. Source material: blood, either unsorted or a sorted T cell fraction (not recorded which). This clonotype was obtained from a female donor with ankylosing spondylitis or in good health (not recorded which). The V gene is TRBV5-1, the J gene TRBJ2-2; 7 bases match TRBD2. In DNA, the CDR3 is TGCGCCAGCAGCCCAGGACTAGTTTCGTCCACCGGGGAGCTGTTTTTT. Its translation: CASSPGLVSSTGELFF.